This TCR beta chain comes out of a study of blood T cell repertoires in COVID-19. As for the study in general: COVID-19 samples collected from the United States, Italy and Spain covered acute and convalescent phases. The analysed material was cDNA or gDNA that came from T cells, B-cell-depleted T cells, or PBMCs.

In the original processing: Nucleated cell number was recorded as an estimate derived from reference gene primer amplification. TCRdb's copy holds only in-frame clones and misses some; the assay was immunoSEQ multiplex PCR. V and J calls and clone size are as listed in that table; D and trimming were resolved from the DNA. The repertoire consists of around 250,000 clones, with about 83% occurring once and the leading ten covering over 1.5%. There are 18 residues in the CDR3. Trimming shortened V by 5 bases and J by 0 bases, and 20 bases separated the two germline ends. Germline CDR1 is KGHSH and CDR2 is LQKENI.

The chain carries TRBV18 and TRBJ2-4, with a tentative D call TRBD2 (6 bases). Sequencing was carried out using peripheral blood. The TCR comes from a woman aged 40 to 50 who had recovered from COVID-19. DNA for the CDR3: TGTGCCAGCTCATCCCAAACGGGACTCGGGGGAGCCAAAAACATTCAGTACTTC. Its translation: CASSSQTGLGGAKNIQYF.